The sequence of this T cell receptor beta chain was determined in a study of low-dose radiotherapy and immunotherapy resistance in tumors. Study background: Cyclophosphamide went in intravenously at 200 mg/m2 every two weeks, one day before radiation and immunotherapy. Aspirin 300 mg was given orally each day for four cycles from cycle 1 day 1.

TRAV- and TRBV-specific primers, spanning alpha and beta chains, primed first-strand cDNA. TCRs underwent 20 PCR cycles of amplification with a constant-region primer and V-primer adapter. TCRdb passed the reads through MiXCR, listing each CDR3 protein once. The sample yields 100,000 or so distinct CDR3 sequences, 20% to 25% seen once. Germline CDR1 and CDR2: LGHDT and YNNKEL (reference sequence). This CDR3 is built from 15 residues. Trimming left V 3 bases short and J 8 bases short, with 16 bases between. As to time point: after trial treatment. The treatment here: LDRT plus nivolumab, ipilimumab, low-dose cyclophosphamide and aspirin (RACIN trial). Ipilimumab, nivolumab, aspirin, low-dose cyclophosphamide and low-dose radiotherapy were administered to donors. Patients who could take part had advanced solid tumors with no tumor-infiltrating lymphocytes. This clonotype was found many times.

V and J are TRBV3-1 and TRBJ1-4; maybe TRBD1 (5 bases). The material was PBMCs, obtained after low-dose radiotherapy plus immunotherapy. The sequence derives from a male donor with prostate cancer. The CDR3 loop is CASSHDGGSREKLFF. CDR3 DNA sequence: TGTGCCAGCAGCCATGATGGGGGGAGTCGGGAAAAACTGTTTTTT.